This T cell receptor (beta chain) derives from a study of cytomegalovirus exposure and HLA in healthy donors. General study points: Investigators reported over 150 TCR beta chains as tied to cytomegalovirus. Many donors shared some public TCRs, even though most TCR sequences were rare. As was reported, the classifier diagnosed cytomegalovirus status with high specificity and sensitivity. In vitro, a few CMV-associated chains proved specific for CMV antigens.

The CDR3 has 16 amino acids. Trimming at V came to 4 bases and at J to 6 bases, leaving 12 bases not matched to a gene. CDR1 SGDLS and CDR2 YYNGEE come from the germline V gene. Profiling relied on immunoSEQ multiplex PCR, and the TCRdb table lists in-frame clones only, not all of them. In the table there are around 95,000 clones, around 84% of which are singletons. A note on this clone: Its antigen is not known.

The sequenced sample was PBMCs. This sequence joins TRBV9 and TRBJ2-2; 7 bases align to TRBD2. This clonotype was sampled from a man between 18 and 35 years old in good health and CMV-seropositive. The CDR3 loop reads CASSPTPGGWAGELFF. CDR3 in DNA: TGTGCCAGCAGCCCAACACCGGGAGGTTGGGCCGGGGAGCTGTTTTTT.